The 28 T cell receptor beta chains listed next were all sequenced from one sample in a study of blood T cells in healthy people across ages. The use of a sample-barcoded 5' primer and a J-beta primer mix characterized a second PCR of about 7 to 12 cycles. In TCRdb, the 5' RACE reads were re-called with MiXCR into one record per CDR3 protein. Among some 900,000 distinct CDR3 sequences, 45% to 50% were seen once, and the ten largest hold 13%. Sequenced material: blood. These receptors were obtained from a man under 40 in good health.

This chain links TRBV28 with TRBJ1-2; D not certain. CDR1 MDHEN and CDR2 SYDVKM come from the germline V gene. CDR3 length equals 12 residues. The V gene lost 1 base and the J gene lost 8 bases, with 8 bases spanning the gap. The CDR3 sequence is CASSLLALGYTF. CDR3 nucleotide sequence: TGTGCCAGCAGTTTATTGGCTCTGGGCTACACCTTC.

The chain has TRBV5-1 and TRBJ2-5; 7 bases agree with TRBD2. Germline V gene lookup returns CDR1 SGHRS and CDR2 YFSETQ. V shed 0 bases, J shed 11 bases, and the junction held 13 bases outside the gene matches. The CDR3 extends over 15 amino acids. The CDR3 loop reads CASSLGGLVNDEQYF. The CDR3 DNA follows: TGCGCCAGCAGCTTGGGAGGACTAGTTAACGATGAGCAGTACTTC.

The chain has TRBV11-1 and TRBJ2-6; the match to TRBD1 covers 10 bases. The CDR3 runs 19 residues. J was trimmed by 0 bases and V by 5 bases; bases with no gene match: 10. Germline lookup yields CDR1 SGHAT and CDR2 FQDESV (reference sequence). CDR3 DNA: TGTGCCAGCAGCCCCCTCCCGGGACAGGGGAACTCTGGGGCCAACGTCCTGACTTTC. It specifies CASSPLPGQGNSGANVLTF.

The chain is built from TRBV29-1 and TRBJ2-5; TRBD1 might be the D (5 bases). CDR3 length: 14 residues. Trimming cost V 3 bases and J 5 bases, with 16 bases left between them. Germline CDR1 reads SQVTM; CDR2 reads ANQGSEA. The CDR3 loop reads CSVENTGVVETQYF. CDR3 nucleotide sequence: TGCAGCGTTGAGAACACAGGCGTCGTGGAGACCCAGTACTTC.

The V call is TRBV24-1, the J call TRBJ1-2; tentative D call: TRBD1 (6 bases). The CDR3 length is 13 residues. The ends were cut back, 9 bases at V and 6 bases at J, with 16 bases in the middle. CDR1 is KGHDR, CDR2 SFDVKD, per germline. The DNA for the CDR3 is TGTGCCACCCTCTTAACAGGGTGGCATGGCTACACCTTC. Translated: CATLLTGWHGYTF.

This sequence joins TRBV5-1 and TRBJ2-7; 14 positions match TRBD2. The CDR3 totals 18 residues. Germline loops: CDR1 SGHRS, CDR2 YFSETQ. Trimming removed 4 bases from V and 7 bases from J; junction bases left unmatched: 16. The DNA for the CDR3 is TGCGCCAGCAGCCCCGGACTAGCGGGGGGTCCTTCCTACAATGAGCAGTACTTC. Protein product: CASSPGLAGGPSYNEQYF.

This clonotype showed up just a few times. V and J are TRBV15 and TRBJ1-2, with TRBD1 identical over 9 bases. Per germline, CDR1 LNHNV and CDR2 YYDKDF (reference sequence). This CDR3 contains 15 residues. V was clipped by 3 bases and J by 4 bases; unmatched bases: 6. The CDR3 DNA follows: TGTGCCACCAGCAGTGCGGGACAGGGTATCTATGGCTACACCTTC. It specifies CATSSAGQGIYGYTF.

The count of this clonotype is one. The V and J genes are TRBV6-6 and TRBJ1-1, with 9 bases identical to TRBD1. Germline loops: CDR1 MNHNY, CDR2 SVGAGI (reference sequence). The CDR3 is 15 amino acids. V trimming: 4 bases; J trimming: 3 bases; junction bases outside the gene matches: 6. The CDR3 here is CASSLPRQGDTEAFF. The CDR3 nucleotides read TGTGCCAGCAGTTTACCTCGACAGGGGGACACTGAAGCTTTCTTT.

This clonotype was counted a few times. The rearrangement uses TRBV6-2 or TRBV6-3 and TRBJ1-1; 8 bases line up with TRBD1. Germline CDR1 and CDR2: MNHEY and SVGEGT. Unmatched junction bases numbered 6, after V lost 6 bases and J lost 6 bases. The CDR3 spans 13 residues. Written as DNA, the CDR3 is TGTGCCAGCAGACCCGGACAGGGCCCTGAAGCTTTCTTT. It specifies CASRPGQGPEAFF.

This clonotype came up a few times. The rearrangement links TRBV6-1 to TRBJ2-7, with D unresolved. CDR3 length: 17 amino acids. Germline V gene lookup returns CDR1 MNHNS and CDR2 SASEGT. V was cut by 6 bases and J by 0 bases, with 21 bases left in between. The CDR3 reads CASSRPPFGSTSYEQYF. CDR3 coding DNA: TGTGCCAGCAGCCGTCCTCCCTTCGGCTCAACCTCCTACGAGCAGTACTTC.

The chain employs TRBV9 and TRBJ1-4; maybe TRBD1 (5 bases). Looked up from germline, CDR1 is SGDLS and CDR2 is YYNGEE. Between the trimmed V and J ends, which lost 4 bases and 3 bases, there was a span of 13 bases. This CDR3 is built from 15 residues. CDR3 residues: CASSPSGAANEKLFF. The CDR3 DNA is TGTGCCAGCAGCCCGAGCGGGGCGGCTAATGAAAAACTGTTTTTT. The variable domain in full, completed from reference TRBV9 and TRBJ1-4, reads DSGVTQTPKHLITATGQRVTLRCSPRSGDLSVYWYQQSLDQGLQFLIQYYNGEERAKGNILERFSAQQFPDLHSELNLSSLELGDSALYFCASSPSGAANEKLFFGSGTQLSVL.

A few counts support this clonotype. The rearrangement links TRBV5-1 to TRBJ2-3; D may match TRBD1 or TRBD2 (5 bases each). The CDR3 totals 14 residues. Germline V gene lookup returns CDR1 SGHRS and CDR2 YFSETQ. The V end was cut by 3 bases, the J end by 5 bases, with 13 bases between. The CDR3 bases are TGCGCCAGCAGCTCGGGACGGCTGGGAGATACGCAGTATTTT. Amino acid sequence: CASSSGRLGDTQYF.

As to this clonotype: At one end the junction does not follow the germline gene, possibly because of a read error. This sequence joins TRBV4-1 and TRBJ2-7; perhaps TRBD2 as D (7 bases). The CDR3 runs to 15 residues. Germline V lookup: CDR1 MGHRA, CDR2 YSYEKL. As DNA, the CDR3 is TGCGCCGGCAGCCAAGAGGGGGGGGGTTCCGACGAGCAGTACTTC. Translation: CAGSQEGGGSDEQYF.

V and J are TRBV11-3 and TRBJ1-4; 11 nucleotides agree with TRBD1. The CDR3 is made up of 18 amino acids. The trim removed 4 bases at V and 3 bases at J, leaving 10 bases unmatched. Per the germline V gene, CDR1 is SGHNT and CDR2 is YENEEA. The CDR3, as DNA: TGTGCCAGCAGCTACTCCGGGACAGGGGGGAAGGCTAATGAAAAACTGTTTTTT. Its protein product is CASSYSGTGGKANEKLFF.

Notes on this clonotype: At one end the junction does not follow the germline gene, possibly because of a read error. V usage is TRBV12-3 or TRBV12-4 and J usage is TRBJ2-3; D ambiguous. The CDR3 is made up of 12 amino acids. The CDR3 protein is CASRVSADAQYF. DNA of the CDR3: TGTGCCAGCAGAGTCAGCGCAGATGCGCAGTATTTT.

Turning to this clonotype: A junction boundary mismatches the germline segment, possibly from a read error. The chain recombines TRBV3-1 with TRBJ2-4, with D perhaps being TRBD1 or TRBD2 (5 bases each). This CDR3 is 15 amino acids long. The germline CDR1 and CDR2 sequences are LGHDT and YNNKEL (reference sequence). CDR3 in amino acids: CANSLGGVSKNIQYF. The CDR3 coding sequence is TGTGCCAACAGCCTTGGGGGAGTTTCAAAAAACATTCAGTACTTC.

CDR3 in amino acids: CASSQGPMGYTF. Written as DNA, the CDR3 is TGTGCCAGCAGCCAAGGGCCGATGGGCTACACCTTC. The chain uses TRBV3-1 and TRBJ1-2, with D unclear. Per germline, CDR1 LGHDT and CDR2 YNNKEL (reference sequence). The V end lost 1 base, the J end lost 8 bases, and 8 bases lay between the germline ends. This CDR3 has 12 residues.

In nucleotides, the CDR3 is TGTGCCTGGAGTGTATCCCCCGACAGGGGAGATTTCCAGCAGTACTTC. Its protein is CAWSVSPDRGDFQQYF. The chain carries TRBV30 and TRBJ2-5; 8 bases agree with TRBD1. The CDR3 runs 16 residues. Unmatched junction bases numbered 17, after V lost 0 bases and J lost 11 bases. Germline CDR1 is GTSNPN and CDR2 is SVGIG (reference sequence). Full variable domain (rest looked up from reference TRBV30 and TRBJ2-5): SQTIHQWPATLVQPVGSPLSLECTVEGTSNPNLYWYRQAAGRGLQLLFYSVGIGQISSEVPQNLSASRPQDRQFILSSKKLLLSDSGFYLCAWSVSPDRGDFQQYFGPGTRLLVL.

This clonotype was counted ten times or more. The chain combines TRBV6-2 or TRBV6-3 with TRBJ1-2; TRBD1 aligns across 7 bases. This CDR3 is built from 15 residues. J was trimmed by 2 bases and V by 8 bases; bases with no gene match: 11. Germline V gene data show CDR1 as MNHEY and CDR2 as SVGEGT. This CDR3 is CASSTDRRFNYGYTF. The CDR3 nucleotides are TGTGCCAGCTCCACGGACAGGCGATTCAACTATGGCTACACCTTC.

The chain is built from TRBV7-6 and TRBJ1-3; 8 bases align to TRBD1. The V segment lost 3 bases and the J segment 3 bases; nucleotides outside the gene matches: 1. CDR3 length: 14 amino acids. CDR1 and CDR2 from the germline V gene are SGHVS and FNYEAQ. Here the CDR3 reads CASSLDRVGNTIYF. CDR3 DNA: TGTGCCAGCAGCTTGGACAGGGTTGGAAACACCATATATTTT. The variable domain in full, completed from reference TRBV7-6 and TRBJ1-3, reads GAGVSQSPRYKVTKRGQDVALRCDPISGHVSLYWYRQALGQGPEFLTYFNYEAQQDKSGLPNDRFSAERPEGSISTLTIQRTEQRDSAMYRCASSLDRVGNTIYFGEGSWLTVV.

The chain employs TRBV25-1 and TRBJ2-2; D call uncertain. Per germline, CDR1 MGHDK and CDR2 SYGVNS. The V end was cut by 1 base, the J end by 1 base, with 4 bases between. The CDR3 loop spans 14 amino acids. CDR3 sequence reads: CASSESGNTGELFF. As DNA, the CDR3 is TGTGCCAGCAGTGAATCGGGGAACACCGGGGAGCTGTTTTTT.

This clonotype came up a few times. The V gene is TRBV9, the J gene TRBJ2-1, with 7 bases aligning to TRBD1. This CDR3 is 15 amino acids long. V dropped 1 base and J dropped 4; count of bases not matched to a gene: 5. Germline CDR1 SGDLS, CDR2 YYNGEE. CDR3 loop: CASSVSAQGYNEQFF. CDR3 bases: TGTGCCAGCAGCGTATCCGCACAGGGGTACAATGAGCAGTTCTTC.

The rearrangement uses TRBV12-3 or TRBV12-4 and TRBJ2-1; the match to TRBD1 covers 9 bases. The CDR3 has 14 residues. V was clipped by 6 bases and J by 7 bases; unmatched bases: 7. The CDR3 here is CASSHDRGGNEQFF. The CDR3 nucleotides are TGTGCCAGCAGCCACGACAGGGGGGGGAATGAGCAGTTCTTC.

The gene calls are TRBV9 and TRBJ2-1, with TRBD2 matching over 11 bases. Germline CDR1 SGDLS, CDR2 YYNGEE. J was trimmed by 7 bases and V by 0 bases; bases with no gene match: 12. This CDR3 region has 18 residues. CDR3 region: CASSVDGLAGFYSNEQFF. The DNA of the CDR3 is TGTGCCAGCAGCGTAGATGGACTAGCGGGCTTTTACTCGAATGAGCAGTTCTTC.

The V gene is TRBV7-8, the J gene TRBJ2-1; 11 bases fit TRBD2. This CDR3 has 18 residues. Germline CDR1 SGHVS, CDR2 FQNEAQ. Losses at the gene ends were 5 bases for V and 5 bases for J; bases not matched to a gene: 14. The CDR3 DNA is TGTGCCAGCAGCCGAACTAGCGGGGGAGGTTTCTGGAACAATGAGCAGTTCTTC. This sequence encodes CASSRTSGGGFWNNEQFF.

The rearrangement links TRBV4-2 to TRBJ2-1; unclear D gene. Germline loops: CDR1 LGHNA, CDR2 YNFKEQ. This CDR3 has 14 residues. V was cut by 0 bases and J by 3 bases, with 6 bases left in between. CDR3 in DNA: TGTGCCAGCAGCCAAGATTTTTACTACAATGAGCAGTTCTTC. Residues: CASSQDFYYNEQFF.

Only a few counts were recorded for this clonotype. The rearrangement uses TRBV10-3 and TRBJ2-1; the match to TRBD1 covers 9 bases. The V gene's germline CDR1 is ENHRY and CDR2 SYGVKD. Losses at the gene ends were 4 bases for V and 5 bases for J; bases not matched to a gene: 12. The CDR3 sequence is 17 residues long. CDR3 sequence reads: CAISGPPGQGSNNEQFF. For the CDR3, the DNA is TGTGCCATCAGTGGCCCGCCCGGACAGGGGAGTAACAATGAGCAGTTCTTC.

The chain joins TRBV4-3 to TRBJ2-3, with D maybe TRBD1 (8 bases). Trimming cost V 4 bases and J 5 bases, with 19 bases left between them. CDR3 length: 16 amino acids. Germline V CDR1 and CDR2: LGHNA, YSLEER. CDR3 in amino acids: CASSRERTGGGDTQYF. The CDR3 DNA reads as TGCGCCAGCAGCCGAGAACGAACAGGGGGGGGAGATACGCAGTATTTT.